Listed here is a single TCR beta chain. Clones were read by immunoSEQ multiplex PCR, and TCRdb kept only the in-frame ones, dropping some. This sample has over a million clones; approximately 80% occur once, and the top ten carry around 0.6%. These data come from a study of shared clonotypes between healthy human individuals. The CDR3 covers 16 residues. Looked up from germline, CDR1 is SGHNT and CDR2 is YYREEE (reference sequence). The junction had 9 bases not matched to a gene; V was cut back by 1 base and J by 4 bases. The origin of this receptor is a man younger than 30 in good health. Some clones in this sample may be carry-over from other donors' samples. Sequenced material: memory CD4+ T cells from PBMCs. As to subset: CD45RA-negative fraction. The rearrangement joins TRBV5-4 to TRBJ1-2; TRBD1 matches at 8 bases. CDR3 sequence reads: CASSLNWQGAIYGYTF. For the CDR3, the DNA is TGTGCCAGCAGCTTGAATTGGCAGGGGGCAATCTATGGCTACACCTTC.